This T cell receptor (beta chain) was captured in a study of cytomegalovirus exposure and HLA in healthy donors. At collection, donors were nominally healthy, but unrecorded immune exposures were probable. With 60 Vbeta and 13 Jbeta primers, the PCR was carried out. Libraries were prepared by immunoSEQ multiplex PCR; TCRdb keeps only in-frame clonotypes and omits some of them. Found here are under 200,000 clones, about four fifths of them singletons; the top ten hold under 6%. This receptor was identified in a man younger than 45 in good health and CMV-seronegative. Sequenced: PBMCs.

This CDR3 is CAITTAGSASSSPLHF. The CDR3 DNA reads TGTGCCATTACGACGGCCGGGTCGGCATCGTCTTCACCCCTCCACTTT. The chain recombines TRBV28 with TRBJ1-6; no firm D call. Trimming stripped 10 bases from V and 9 bases from J, with 25 bases between. The CDR3 is 16 residues long. Germline V gene sequence: CDR1 MDHEN, CDR2 SYDVKM.